This T cell receptor (beta chain) comes out of a study of regulatory T cells in long-lasting Graves disease. This clonotype was counted many times. No antigen is known for it. Losses at the gene ends were 3 bases for V and 2 bases for J; bases not matched to a gene: 6. Germline CDR1 reads SGHAT; CDR2 reads FQNNGV. The CDR3 contains 15 residues. Time point in this sample: persistent/refractory GD, antithyroid drugs over 5 years with positive TRAb. The TCR library was made from RNA extracted from PBMCs. Arm-PCR of CDR3 regions and iRepertoire HTBI primers were the basis on which TCR beta libraries were built. From the multiplex PCR reads, TCRdb called clonotypes with MiXCR, one entry per CDR3 protein. The profile shows about 300,000 distinct CDR3 sequences, roughly 21% of them singletons. Whole-study results and caveats: Relative to new patients (roughly 980), persistent patients exhibited greater sharing of public clonotypes (about 3,000). Patients with persistent Graves' had lower TCR diversity than newly diagnosed patients. Persistent disease preferred TRBV28, TRBJ1-2 and TRBJ2-5.

This material consisted of peripheral blood mononuclear cells (PBMCs), taken when the disease was refractory, from a patient treated with antithyroid drugs. The rearrangement uses TRBV11-2 and TRBJ2-5, with TRBD2 identical over 7 bases. This receptor was obtained from a female donor with Graves disease. CDR3 DNA sequence: TGTGCCAGCAGCTTCGCTCTAGCGGTACAAGAGACCCAGTACTTC. Its protein product is CASSFALAVQETQYF.